This T cell receptor beta chain was sequenced in a study of T-cell reconstitution after alpha-beta-depleted transplantation in children. General study points: The authors attributed T-cell counts and diversity one year after transplant mostly to newly produced T cells. At around two months after transplant, the alpha-beta T cells were reportedly derived from several hundred expanded clones that came from non-depleted graft cells. The high TCRbeta diversity at day 60 in some patients came from surviving recipient T cells and thymic progenitors.

This clonotype was counted a few times. The target antigen is unknown. The V and J ends lost 6 bases and 6 bases respectively, with 14 bases between them. CDR3 size: 12 residues. Germline loops: CDR1 DFQATT, CDR2 SNEGSKA (reference sequence). A TCRbeta library incorporating unique molecular identifiers was prepared. TCRdb re-derived calls from the PCR reads in MiXCR, one entry per CDR3 protein. The table shows 700,000 to 950,000 distinct CDR3 sequences, with 16% occurring only once. The chain uses TRBV20-1 and TRBJ1-2; tentative D call: TRBD1 (6 bases). The sequencing here drew on PBMCs, mostly from graft donor cells, taken 360 days after TCRalphabeta/CD19-depleted stem cell transplant. This receptor was taken from a male patient younger than 18 who had a stem cell transplant for acute lymphoblastic leukemia, so the T cells may come from the graft donor. The CDR3 DNA is TGCAGTGCAATACAGGGCGCAGATGGCTACACCTTC. Its translation: CSAIQGADGYTF.